These T cell receptor beta chains were read from a single sample in a study of shared clonotypes between healthy human individuals. Clones were read by immunoSEQ multiplex PCR, and TCRdb kept only the in-frame ones, dropping some. In the table there are about 460,000 clones, 70% to 80% of which are singletons. Sequenced input: PBMCs. Source of these receptors: a woman aged 40-49 years in good health. Some clones in this sample may be carry-over from other donors' samples. The conserved cysteine and the conserved F or W are not part of the CDR3 here.

v_call,j_call,cdr3_aa
TRBV6-6,TRBJ2-5,ASSVGTGQETQY
TRBV7-2,TRBJ2-6,ASSLGSGRRDSGANVLT
TRBV30,TRBJ1-6,AWSKRDTDSPLH
TRBV28,TRBJ2-7,ASSRQFSYEQY
TRBV7-8,TRBJ2-1,ASSPSGTGYNEQF
TRBV7-2,TRBJ2-2,ASSSTGLGIPGELF
TRBV5-1,TRBJ2-3,ASSPSGGTGDTQY
TRBV9,TRBJ2-1,ASSQQDNEQF
TRBV7-3,TRBJ2-2,ASSSPGRGELF
TRBV9,TRBJ2-7,ASSNLGDSYYEQY
TRBV28,TRBJ2-7,ASSSTSGRARQY
TRBV7-9,TRBJ2-3,ASSIQTGTDTQY
TRBV6-1,TRBJ1-2,ASSEAGGLGGYT
TRBV27,TRBJ2-7,ASSFRPRAEQY
TRBV28,TRBJ1-1,ASSPVPGHGEYMNTEAF
TRBV10-3,TRBJ2-7,AISEATPGEQY
TRBV18,TRBJ2-3,ASSSKTSATNTDTQY
TRBV18,TRBJ2-5,ASSPEIQSQETQY
TRBV7-9,TRBJ2-1,ASSHRRGQGSSYNEQF
TRBV5-1,TRBJ2-1,ASSAGTSGNEQF
TRBV28,TRBJ2-7,ASSPPVLAGEGEQY
TRBV15,TRBJ1-4,ATRGQKATNEKLF
TRBV5-6,TRBJ2-5,ASSNRDRGQTQY
TRBV4-2,TRBJ1-2,ASARGQGFYGYT
TRBV4-3,TRBJ2-7,ASSQVVSATYEQY
TRBV4-2,TRBJ2-7,ASSQGQGAYEQY
TRBV5-1,TRBJ1-3,ASSLEAEQNTIY
TRBV25-1,TRBJ2-7,ASSGRREY
TRBV6-1,TRBJ2-1,ASSEGLTSEL
TRBV30,TRBJ2-2,AWSGLRTGELF
TRBV6-6,TRBJ1-4,ASSYLQGITNEKLF
TRBV7-9,TRBJ1-2,ASGREYGYT
TRBV5-6,TRBJ2-1,ASRTSGRVGNEQF
TRBV6-5,TRBJ2-7,ASRVDGTVSYEQY
TRBV5-1,TRBJ2-7,ASSFPGGNSYEQY
TRBV5-1,TRBJ2-7,ASSRGTSGRDDYEQY
TRBV7-9,TRBJ2-7,ASSLGQDVSEQY
TRBV5-1,TRBJ2-1,ASSLSPSGRGNEQF
TRBV5-4,TRBJ1-2,ASSLGGQARNYGYT
TRBV7-2,TRBJ1-5,ASSPPGGANQPQH
TRBV6-5,TRBJ2-2,ASSYAAGELF
TRBV19,TRBJ1-5,ASSIRGGPDQPQH
TRBV28,TRBJ2-5,ASSSFQGAEETQY
TRBV27,TRBJ2-1,ASNPGQSYNEQF
TRBV6-5,TRBJ2-5,ASTGQETQY
TRBV4-1,TRBJ1-2,ASSQDPGQGHGYT
TRBV6-6,TRBJ2-7,ASSYLRDPGEQY
TRBV28,TRBJ1-2,ASSLLFDRFVYGYT
TRBV29-1,TRBJ2-1,SVDPLGLAGDEQF
TRBV11-2,TRBJ1-2,ASSPDTNYGYT
TRBV5-1,TRBJ1-1,ASSLELMNTEAF
TRBV7-9,TRBJ2-7,ASSLGGEREWY
TRBV19,TRBJ1-1,ASSIPRETEAF
TRBV6-1,TRBJ1-1,ASTTTENTEAF
TRBV7-9,TRBJ2-7,ASSLPPVQGPHYEQY
TRBV7-2,TRBJ1-4,ASSLDRNNEKLF
TRBV5-1,TRBJ2-1,ASSVVAGVGEQF